The 22 T cell receptor beta chains listed next were all sequenced from one sample in a study of OX40 agonist ivuxolimab in advanced cancers. The table came from immunoSEQ multiplex PCR; TCRdb's copy has only in-frame clones and leaves some out. There are roughly 39,000 clones in the sample; around nine tenths occur only once, and about 14% lies in the top ten. The specimen was CD4+ or CD8+ T cells sorted from blood, collected in a trial of the OX40 agonist ivuxolimab. These receptors originate from an adult with an advanced solid tumor such as melanoma, head and neck, liver or kidney cancer.

The CDR3 loop is CASSYGSRQGAYEQYF. CDR3 coding DNA: TGTGCCAGCAGTTACGGCTCGCGGCAGGGGGCGTACGAGCAGTACTTC. V and J are TRBV6-5 and TRBJ2-7; 8 nucleotides match TRBD1. Germline V lookup: CDR1 MNHEY, CDR2 SVGAGI. The trim removed 2 bases at V and 4 bases at J, leaving 10 bases unmatched. The CDR3 has 16 residues.

J is TRBJ2-5 and V is TRBV2, with TRBD1 matching 7 bases. The ends lost 8 bases at V and 2 bases at J; junction bases unmatched: 11. In germline, CDR1 is SNHLY, CDR2 FYNNEI. The CDR3 extends over 15 amino acids. As DNA, the CDR3 is TGTGCCAGCGGGGGCGAGGGACAGATACAAGAGACCCAGTACTTC. Protein product: CASGGEGQIQETQYF.

This clone has just one count. The chain has TRBV21-1 and TRBJ2-1; TRBD1 was called by the table and not checked on the DNA. TRBV21-1 is given as a pseudogene. The CDR3 spans 14 residues. The chain's CDR3 is CASSSKTGDNEQFF. The CDR3 DNA reads TGTGCCAGCAGCTCGAAAACAGGGGACAATGAGCAGTTCTTC.

The gene calls are TRBV6-6 and TRBJ2-7; possible D gene TRBD1, 8 bases. V lost 10 bases and J 2 bases, leaving 12 bases between the germline ends. Germline lookup yields CDR1 MNHNY and CDR2 SVGAGI (reference sequence). CDR3 length: 12 amino acids. CDR3 in amino acids: CATQGGTYEQYF. The CDR3 nucleotides are TGTGCCACACAGGGGGGGACCTACGAGCAGTACTTC.

The chain links TRBV6-6 to TRBJ2-5; no firm D call. Per the germline V gene, CDR1 is MNHNY and CDR2 is SVGAGI (reference sequence). Trimming removed 7 bases from V and 5 bases from J, with 8 bases in between. The CDR3 contains 11 residues. In DNA, the CDR3 is TGTGCCAGCAACTATGGTGAGACCCAGTACTTC. Its translation: CASNYGETQYF.

The chain joins TRBV5-1 to TRBJ2-6; 7 bases map to TRBD1. Per the germline V gene, CDR1 is SGHRS and CDR2 is YFSETQ. Trimming cost V 3 bases and J 4 bases; bases outside gene matches: 4. The CDR3 loop spans 15 amino acids. The CDR3 sequence: CASSSTGLGANVLTF. The DNA for the CDR3 is TGCGCCAGCAGCTCGACAGGGTTGGGGGCCAACGTCCTGACTTTC.

The chain combines TRBV15 with TRBJ1-2, with 9 bases matching TRBD1. This CDR3 comprises 14 residues. CDR1 is LNHNV and CDR2 is YYDKDF in the germline V gene (reference sequence). After removal of 3 bases from V and 7 bases from J, the junction contained 6 bases not matched to a gene. CDR3 sequence reads: CATSSGMGQGGYTF. CDR3 sequence (DNA): TGTGCCACCAGCAGTGGTATGGGACAGGGTGGCTACACCTTC.

This sequence joins TRBV27 and TRBJ2-7; the D call may be TRBD1 or TRBD2 (7 bases each). Per germline, CDR1 MNHEY and CDR2 SMNVEV (reference sequence). With 6 bases removed from V and 3 bases from J, the gap between germline ends came to 18 bases. This CDR3 region has 15 residues. CDR3 DNA sequence: TGTGCCAGCAGCGGGGGGACAGTGACGAACTACGAGCAGTACTTC. This sequence encodes CASSGGTVTNYEQYF.

This clone was detected a few times. The chain links TRBV14 to TRBJ2-1, with TRBD2 as a possible D gene (6 bases). Between the trimmed V and J ends, which lost 0 bases and 8 bases, there was a span of 23 bases. CDR1 SGHDN and CDR2 FVKESK come from the germline V gene. The CDR3 covers 18 residues. The DNA of the CDR3 is TGTGCCAGCAGCCAAGATTCGGGGAGTGCGGGGATTCGGGATGAGCAGTTCTTC. Protein sequence: CASSQDSGSAGIRDEQFF.

This clone was observed a single time. J is TRBJ1-6 and V is TRBV5-1, with a weak D call TRBD1 (5 bases). CDR1 SGHRS and CDR2 YFSETQ come from the germline V gene. This CDR3 is 16 amino acids long. The V and J ends lost 2 bases and 6 bases respectively, with 15 bases between them. The CDR3 nucleotides read TGCGCCAGCAGCTTTTCTTCGGGGGTCTCTAATTCACCCCTCCACTTT. This gives the protein CASSFSSGVSNSPLHF.

The rearrangement uses TRBV5-6 and TRBJ1-1; D gene ambiguous. Germline CDR1 reads SGHDT; CDR2 reads YYEEEE. Trimming left V 6 bases short and J 0 bases short, with 12 bases between. This CDR3 contains 14 residues. Here the CDR3 DNA reads TGTGCCAGCACCATAGAGCGGCTGAACACTGAAGCTTTCTTT. Translating it yields CASTIERLNTEAFF. Using reference TRBV5-6 and TRBJ1-1 for the parts outside the CDR3, the full variable domain is DAGVTQSPTHLIKTRGQQVTLRCSPKSGHDTVSWYQQALGQGPQFIFQYYEEEERQRGNFPDRFSGHQFPNYSSELNVNALLLGDSALYLCASTIERLNTEAFFGQGTRLTVV.

Worth noting for this clone: A read error may produce the germline difference seen at one junction end. This chain connects TRBV6-4 to TRBJ2-7; 12 nucleotides agree with TRBD2. Germline CDR1 reads MRHNA; CDR2 reads SNTAGT. The CDR3 has 15 amino acids. The chain's CDR3 is CASSYSTSGSDEQYF. As DNA, the CDR3 is TGTGCCAGCAGTTACTCGACTAGCGGGAGCGACGAGCAGTACTTC.

This chain links TRBV10-3 with TRBJ2-4; 7 bases map to TRBD2. Germline-derived CDR1 and CDR2 are ENHRY and SYGVKD. V shed 0 bases and J 0 bases; nucleotides not matched to a gene: 5. The CDR3 runs 17 residues. In nucleotides, the CDR3 is TGTGCCATCAGTGAGTCTGCTAGCGGATTAGCCAAAAACATTCAGTACTTC. As protein: CAISESASGLAKNIQYF.

The chain is built from TRBV10-2 and TRBJ2-1; weak D call: TRBD1 (5 bases). Germline CDR1 reads WSHSY; CDR2 reads SAAADI. V was clipped by 0 bases and J by 3 bases, with 6 bases between them. The CDR3 loop spans 14 amino acids. CDR3 residues: CASSESQDYNEQFF. The CDR3 nucleotides are TGCGCCAGCAGTGAGTCACAGGACTACAATGAGCAGTTCTTC.

Of note for this clone: An end of the junction does not agree with germline; a read error may underlie this. J is TRBJ2-7 and V is TRBV6-6; D is perhaps TRBD1 (6 bases). Germline values: CDR1 MNHNY, CDR2 SVGAGI (reference sequence). The CDR3 loop spans 15 amino acids. The CDR3 sequence: CAISEARTVVYEQYF. CDR3 sequence (DNA): TGTGCCATCAGTGAGGCGAGGACAGTAGTATACGAGCAGTACTTC.

A single count supports this clone. J is TRBJ2-7 and V is TRBV28, with 8 nucleotides matching TRBD1. The CDR3 is 14 residues long. Germline V lookup: CDR1 MDHEN, CDR2 SYDVKM. The ends lost 6 bases at V and 2 bases at J; junction bases unmatched: 6. CDR3 bases: TGTGCCAGCAGACAGGACAGGGTACCCTACGAGCAGTACTTC. Protein sequence: CASRQDRVPYEQYF.

The chain recombines TRBV9 with TRBJ2-1; D assignment may be TRBD1 or TRBD2 (5 bases each). The CDR3 length is 16 residues. The V gene's germline CDR1 is SGDLS and CDR2 YYNGEE. V lost 2 bases, J lost 0 bases, and 12 bases lay in between. The CDR3 sequence: CASSVFEGISYNEQFF. CDR3 DNA sequence: TGTGCCAGCAGCGTGTTTGAGGGGATCTCCTACAATGAGCAGTTCTTC.

The chain combines TRBV5-1 with TRBJ2-1; D is possibly TRBD2 (5 bases). The CDR3 totals 13 residues. V was pared by 4 bases and J by 5 bases, with 10 bases between. The germline CDR1 and CDR2 sequences are SGHRS and YFSETQ. This chain's CDR3 is CASSRTADNEQFF. CDR3 bases: TGCGCCAGCAGCCGGACTGCCGACAATGAGCAGTTCTTC. Full variable domain (missing parts from reference TRBV5-1 and TRBJ2-1): KAGVTQTPRYLIKTRGQQVTLSCSPISGHRSVSWYQQTPGQGLQFLFEYFSETQRNKGNFPGRFSGRQFSNSRSEMNVSTLELGDSALYLCASSRTADNEQFFGPGTRLTVL.

This clone was detected once. The rearrangement joins TRBV11-2 to TRBJ2-3, with 11 bases identical to TRBD1. The CDR3 sequence is 16 residues long. Germline values: CDR1 SGHAT, CDR2 FQNNGV. The V gene end was trimmed by 5 bases and the J gene end by 4 bases; junction bases not matched to a gene: 8. The CDR3 reads CASSLWTGGSADTQYF. CDR3 DNA sequence: TGTGCCAGCAGCCTTTGGACAGGGGGCAGCGCAGATACGCAGTATTTT.

The gene calls are TRBV6-6 and TRBJ1-3; D is ambiguous. Trimming took 10 bases from V and 0 from J, leaving 13 bases between them. Germline CDR1 MNHNY, CDR2 SVGAGI (reference sequence). The CDR3 is 14 residues long. Here the CDR3 DNA reads TGTGCCACCCTCTCCCCCGGCTCTGGAAACACCATATATTTT. This codes for CATLSPGSGNTIYF.

The chain joins TRBV25-1 to TRBJ2-7; D is unclear. The CDR3 length is 13 residues. Trimming removed 0 bases at V and 3 bases at J, with 6 bases between. The germline CDR1 and CDR2 sequences are MGHDK and SYGVNS. The CDR3 here is CASSEYGSYEQYF. The DNA of the CDR3 is TGTGCCAGCAGTGAATATGGAAGCTACGAGCAGTACTTC.

The chain couples TRBV6-5 to TRBJ2-4; perhaps TRBD2 as D (6 bases). The CDR3 is 13 amino acids. V shed 6 bases and J shed 6 bases, with 12 bases lying between them. Per the germline V gene, CDR1 is MNHEY and CDR2 is SVGAGI. The CDR3: CASSKGGPNIQYF. The CDR3 coding sequence is TGTGCCAGCAGCAAGGGAGGTCCAAACATTCAGTACTTC.